These 15 T cell receptor beta chains were sequenced from one sample in a study of blood T cell repertoires in COVID-19 (dated by TCRdb to 2020 to 2021). Libraries were made using the immunoSEQ multiplex PCR assay. TCRdb carries this immuneACCESS record with in-frame sequences only. Its versions omit some clonotypes, under half of them owing to an unresolved V gene in the studies checked, with the rest unexplained. The sample table holds around 320,000 clones, of which 85% to 95% were seen once. The top ten hold about 4% of the sample. The sequencing input was PBMCs or T cells enriched from blood (not recorded which). The receptors were sampled from a woman under 40 who had been exposed to COVID-19.

The V and J genes are TRBV5-4 and TRBJ2-5; D perhaps matches TRBD2 (7 bases). The germline V and J ends were trimmed by 9 bases and 4 bases, with 22 bases remaining between them. The CDR3 has 15 amino acids. Germline V gene data show CDR1 as SGHNT and CDR2 as YYREEE (reference sequence). In DNA form, the CDR3 reads TGTGCCACGGGGGCGGGGGTGTCTCTCCCAGAGACCCAGTACTTC. Amino acid sequence: CATGAGVSLPETQYF. Supplemented by reference TRBV5-4 and TRBJ2-5, the full variable domain reads ETGVTQSPTHLIKTRGQQVTLRCSSQSGHNTVSWYQQALGQGPQFIFQYYREEENGRGNFPPRFSGLQFPNYSSELNVNALELDDSALYLCATGAGVSLPETQYFGPGTRLLVL.

V and J are TRBV3-1 (or the pseudogene TRBV3-2) and TRBJ1-2; no clear D gene. Germline assignment: CDR1 LGHDT and CDR2 YNNKEL (reference sequence). Trimming shortened V by 0 bases and J by 1 base, and 18 bases separated the two germline ends. The CDR3 loop spans 18 amino acids. The CDR3 DNA sequence: TGTGCCAGCAGCCAAGAAACCAGGTTGTCAAAGAATAACTATGGCTACACCTTC. It codes for CASSQETRLSKNNYGYTF.

This chain links TRBV29-1 with TRBJ1-1; a possible D gene is TRBD1 (6 bases). This CDR3 is 14 amino acids long. Germline values: CDR1 SQVTM, CDR2 ANQGSEA. With 6 bases removed from V and 1 base from J, the gap between germline ends came to 15 bases. CDR3 in DNA: TGCAGCGTAGGTGAGACAGGCCGGAACACTGAAGCTTTCTTT. The encoded protein is CSVGETGRNTEAFF.

V and J are TRBV21-1 and TRBJ1-5; the table names TRBD1, a call not compared with the DNA. TRBV21-1 constitutes a pseudogene. The CDR3 loop spans 16 amino acids. DNA of the CDR3: TGTGCCAGCAGCAAAGTGGGGCAGACTAGCAATCAGCCCCAGCATTTT. It yields the protein CASSKVGQTSNQPQHF.

The gene calls are TRBV20-1 and TRBJ2-1; D not certain. Looked up from germline, CDR1 is DFQATT and CDR2 is SNEGSKA (reference sequence). CDR3 size: 14 residues. V lost 3 bases and J lost 7, with 16 bases in between. CDR3 residues: CSASPINFLNEQFF. The CDR3 DNA is TGCAGTGCTAGTCCCATAAACTTCTTAAATGAGCAGTTCTTC.

The chain employs TRBV7-6 and TRBJ2-7, with TRBD1 identical over 8 bases. Germline values: CDR1 SGHVS, CDR2 FNYEAQ. After removal of 3 bases from V and 1 base from J, the junction contained 5 bases not matched to a gene. This CDR3 region has 15 residues. DNA for the CDR3: TGTGCCAGCAGCTTGCAGGGGGCAGGGTCCTACGAGCAGTACTTC. Translation gives CASSLQGAGSYEQYF.

This chain joins TRBV19 and TRBJ2-6; 7 nucleotides line up with TRBD1. Germline-derived CDR1 and CDR2 are LNHDA and SQIVND (reference sequence). The CDR3 consists of 19 residues. With V trimmed by 5 bases and J by 0 bases, 13 bases remained unmatched. The CDR3 DNA is TGTGCCAGTAGTGCCTACCTGACAGGGCCAGGCTCTGGGGCCAACGTCCTGACTTTC. Protein: CASSAYLTGPGSGANVLTF.

Concerning this clone: Distinct nucleotide sequences in the sample also encode this CDR3. The V and J genes are TRBV5-1 and TRBJ2-3; a possible D gene is TRBD1 (5 bases). The germline gives CDR1 SGHRS, CDR2 YFSETQ. The V and J ends lost 0 bases and 1 base respectively, with 9 bases between them. The CDR3 is made up of 15 amino acids. The CDR3 reads CASSLEGLRTDTQYF. The DNA for the CDR3 is TGCGCCAGCAGCTTGGAGGGGCTTCGCACAGATACGCAGTATTTT. The variable domain in full, completed from reference TRBV5-1 and TRBJ2-3, reads KAGVTQTPRYLIKTRGQQVTLSCSPISGHRSVSWYQQTPGQGLQFLFEYFSETQRNKGNFPGRFSGRQFSNSRSEMNVSTLELGDSALYLCASSLEGLRTDTQYFGPGTRLTVL.

This chain connects TRBV11-2 to TRBJ1-2; possible D gene TRBD1, 6 bases. Germline lookup yields CDR1 SGHAT and CDR2 FQNNGV. The CDR3 has 11 amino acids. V was clipped by 4 bases and J by 12 bases, with 12 bases between them. Here the CDR3 DNA reads TGTGCCAGCAGCTCCGGGACAAGGAACACCTTC. It translates to CASSSGTRNTF.

The rearrangement joins TRBV5-1 to TRBJ2-1; D gene unclear. The V gene's germline CDR1 is SGHRS and CDR2 YFSETQ. Trimming stripped 0 bases from V and 2 bases from J, with 9 bases between. The CDR3 is 15 amino acids. CDR3 bases: TGCGCCAGCAGCTTGGGCGGATCCACCTACAATGAGCAGTTCTTC. Translating gives CASSLGGSTYNEQFF.

This chain connects TRBV5-6 to TRBJ2-7; a possible D gene is TRBD1 (6 bases). The CDR3 covers 13 residues. V was shortened by 7 bases and J by 6 bases, with 17 bases between the two germline ends. Germline CDR1 and CDR2: SGHDT and YYEEEE. The CDR3 region has the DNA TGTGCCAGCTCCCTCGGTGGGGGCGGCGAGCAGTACTTC. Translating gives CASSLGGGGEQYF. The complete variable domain, with remaining parts taken from reference TRBV5-6 and TRBJ2-7, reads DAGVTQSPTHLIKTRGQQVTLRCSPKSGHDTVSWYQQALGQGPQFIFQYYEEEERQRGNFPDRFSGHQFPNYSSELNVNALLLGDSALYLCASSLGGGGEQYFGPGTRLTVT.

V is TRBV5-4 and J is TRBJ1-2; possibly TRBD1 for D (5 bases). This CDR3 spans 12 amino acids. Trimming cost V 4 bases and J 5 bases, with 9 bases left between them. CDR1 and CDR2 from the germline V gene are SGHNT and YYREEE (reference sequence). CDR3 DNA: TGTGCCAGCAGCGCGACAGATTATGGCTACACCTTC. As protein: CASSATDYGYTF.

In nucleotides, the CDR3 is TGTGCCATCAGCGGTGACGGGAACTATGGCTACACCTTC. It translates to CAISGDGNYGYTF. The chain carries TRBV10-3 and TRBJ1-2; the D is unclear. CDR1 is ENHRY and CDR2 is SYGVKD in the germline V gene. The CDR3 has 13 residues. Trimming pared 6 bases from V and 2 bases from J, leaving 10 bases between.

The J gene is TRBJ1-1, the V gene TRBV28; no clear D. The germline V and J ends were trimmed by 0 bases and 0 bases, with 11 bases remaining between them. Germline V gene lookup returns CDR1 MDHEN and CDR2 SYDVKM. This CDR3 contains 16 residues. CDR3 sequence reads: CASSLWGRFMNTEAFF. Here the CDR3 DNA reads TGTGCCAGCAGTTTATGGGGCAGATTCATGAACACTGAAGCTTTCTTT. Complete variable domain (other parts from reference TRBV28 and TRBJ1-1): DVKVTQSSRYLVKRTGEKVFLECVQDMDHENMFWYRQDPGLGLRLIYFSYDVKMKEKGDIPEGYSVSREKKERFSLILESASTNQTSMYLCASSLWGRFMNTEAFFGQGTRLTVV.

This chain uses TRBV5-1 with TRBJ2-1; 9 positions agree with TRBD1. The length of the CDR3 is 15 residues. V lost 0 bases, J lost 7 bases, and 5 bases stayed unmatched. The germline V gene encodes CDR1 SGHRS and CDR2 YFSETQ. The CDR3 nucleotides are TGCGCCAGCAGCTTGGGAGGGACAGGGTTTAATGAGCAGTTCTTC. Its protein product is CASSLGGTGFNEQFF. Drawing the rest from reference TRBV5-1 and TRBJ2-1, the complete variable domain is KAGVTQTPRYLIKTRGQQVTLSCSPISGHRSVSWYQQTPGQGLQFLFEYFSETQRNKGNFPGRFSGRQFSNSRSEMNVSTLELGDSALYLCASSLGGTGFNEQFFGPGTRLTVL.